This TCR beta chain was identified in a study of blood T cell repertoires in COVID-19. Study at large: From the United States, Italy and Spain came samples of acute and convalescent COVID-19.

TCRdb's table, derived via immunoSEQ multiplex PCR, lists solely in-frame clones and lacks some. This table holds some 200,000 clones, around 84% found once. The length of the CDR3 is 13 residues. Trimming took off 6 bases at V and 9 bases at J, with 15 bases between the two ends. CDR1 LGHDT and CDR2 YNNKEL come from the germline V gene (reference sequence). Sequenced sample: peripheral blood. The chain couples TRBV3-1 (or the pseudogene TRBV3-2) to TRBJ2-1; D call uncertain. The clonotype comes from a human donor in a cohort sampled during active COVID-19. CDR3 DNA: TGTGCCAGCAGTGAAACCCTCCCCGGTGAGCAGTTCTTC. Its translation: CASSETLPGEQFF.